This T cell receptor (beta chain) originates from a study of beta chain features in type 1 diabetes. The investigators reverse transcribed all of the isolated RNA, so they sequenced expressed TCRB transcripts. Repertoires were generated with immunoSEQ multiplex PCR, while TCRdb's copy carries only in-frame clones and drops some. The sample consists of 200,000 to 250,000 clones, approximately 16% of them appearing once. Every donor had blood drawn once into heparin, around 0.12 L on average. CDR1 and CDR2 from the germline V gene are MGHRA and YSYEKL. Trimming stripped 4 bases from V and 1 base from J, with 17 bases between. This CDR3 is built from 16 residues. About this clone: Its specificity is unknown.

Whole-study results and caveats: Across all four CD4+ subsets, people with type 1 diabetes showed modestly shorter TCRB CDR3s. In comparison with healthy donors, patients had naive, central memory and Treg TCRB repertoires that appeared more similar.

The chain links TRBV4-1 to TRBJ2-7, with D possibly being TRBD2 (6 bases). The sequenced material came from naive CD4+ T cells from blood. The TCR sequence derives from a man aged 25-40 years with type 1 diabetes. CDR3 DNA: TGCGCCAGCAGCCCTCAGGTAGCGGAAAGATCCTACGAGCAGTACTTC. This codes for CASSPQVAERSYEQYF.